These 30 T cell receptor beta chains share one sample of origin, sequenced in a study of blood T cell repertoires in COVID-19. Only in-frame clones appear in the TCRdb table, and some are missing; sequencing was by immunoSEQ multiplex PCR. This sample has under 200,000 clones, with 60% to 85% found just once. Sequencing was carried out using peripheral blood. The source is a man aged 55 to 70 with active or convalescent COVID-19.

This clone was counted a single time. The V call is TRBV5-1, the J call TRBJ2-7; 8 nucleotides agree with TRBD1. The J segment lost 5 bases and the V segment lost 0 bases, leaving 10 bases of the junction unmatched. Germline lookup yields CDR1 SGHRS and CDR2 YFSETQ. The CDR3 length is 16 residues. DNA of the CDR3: TGCGCCAGCAGCTTGGATACAGGGGGGTTCGACAACGAGCAGTACTTC. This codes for CASSLDTGGFDNEQYF.

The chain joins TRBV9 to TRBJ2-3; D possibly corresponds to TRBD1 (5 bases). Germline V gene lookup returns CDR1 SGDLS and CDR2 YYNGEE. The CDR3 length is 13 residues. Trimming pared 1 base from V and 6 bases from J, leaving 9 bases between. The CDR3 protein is CASSVWGEDTQYF. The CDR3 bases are TGTGCCAGCAGCGTATGGGGCGAGGATACGCAGTATTTT.

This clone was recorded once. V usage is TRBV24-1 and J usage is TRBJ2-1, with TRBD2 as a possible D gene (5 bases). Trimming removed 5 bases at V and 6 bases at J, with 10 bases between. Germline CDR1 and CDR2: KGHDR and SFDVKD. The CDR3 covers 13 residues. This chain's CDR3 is CATSGGSGNEQFF. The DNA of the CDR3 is TGTGCCACCAGTGGTGGGAGTGGCAATGAGCAGTTCTTC.

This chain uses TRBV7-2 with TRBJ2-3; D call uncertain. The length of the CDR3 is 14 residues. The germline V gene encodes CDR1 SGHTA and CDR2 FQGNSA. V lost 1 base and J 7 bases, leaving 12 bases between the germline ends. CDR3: CASSLGLVFNTQYF. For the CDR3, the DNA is TGTGCCAGCAGCTTAGGACTTGTATTCAATACGCAGTATTTT. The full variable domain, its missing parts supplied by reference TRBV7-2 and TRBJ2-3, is GAGVSQSPSNKVTEKGKDVELRCDPISGHTALYWYRQSLGQGLEFLIYFQGNSAPDKSGLPSDRFSAERTGGSVSTLTIQRTQQEDSAVYLCASSLGLVFNTQYFGPGTRLTVL.

The CDR3 DNA reads as TGTGCCACCAGCCCGACCGGGACAGTCAATGAGCAGTTCTTC. Its protein product is CATSPTGTVNEQFF. This chain joins TRBV24-1 and TRBJ2-1; 7 bases line up with TRBD1. Unmatched junction bases numbered 8, after V lost 7 bases and J lost 6 bases. Germline CDR1 KGHDR, CDR2 SFDVKD. The CDR3 spans 14 residues.

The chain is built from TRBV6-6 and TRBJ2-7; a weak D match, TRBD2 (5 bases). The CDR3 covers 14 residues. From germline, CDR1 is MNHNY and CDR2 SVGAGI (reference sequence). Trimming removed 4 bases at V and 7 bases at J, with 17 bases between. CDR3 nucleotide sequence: TGTGCCAGCAGTTCTCCGACCCTAACGGGGGAGCAGTACTTC. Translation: CASSSPTLTGEQYF.

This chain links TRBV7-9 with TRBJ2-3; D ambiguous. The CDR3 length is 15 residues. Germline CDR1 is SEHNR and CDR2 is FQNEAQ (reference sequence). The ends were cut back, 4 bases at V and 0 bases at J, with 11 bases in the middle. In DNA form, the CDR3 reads TGTGCCAGCAGCTCTCATAAGAGCAGCACAGATACGCAGTATTTT. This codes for CASSSHKSSTDTQYF. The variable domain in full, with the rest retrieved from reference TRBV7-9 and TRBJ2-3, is DTGVSQNPRHKITKRGQNVTFRCDPISEHNRLYWYRQTLGQGPEFLTYFQNEAQLEKSRLLSDRFSAERPKGSFSTLEIQRTEQGDSAMYLCASSSHKSSTDTQYFGPGTRLTVL.

This CDR3 is CASQRAGANTGELFF. The DNA for the CDR3 is TGTGCCAGCCAGAGGGCAGGGGCGAACACCGGGGAGCTGTTTTTT. The V and J genes are TRBV14 and TRBJ2-2; TRBD1 is a possible D gene (6 bases). Germline CDR1 and CDR2: SGHDN and FVKESK. V was trimmed by 8 bases and J by 0 bases, leaving 13 bases between them. There are 15 residues in the CDR3.

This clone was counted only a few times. The CDR3 sequence: CASSLNTGGSEKLFF. The DNA for the CDR3 is TGTGCCAGCAGCTTAAATACAGGGGGGAGTGAAAAACTGTTTTTT. The chain employs TRBV7-9 and TRBJ1-4; 8 nucleotides line up with TRBD1. Germline lookup yields CDR1 SEHNR and CDR2 FQNEAQ (reference sequence). V lost 2 bases, J lost 7 bases, and 6 bases stayed unmatched. This CDR3 spans 15 amino acids. The full variable domain, rest sourced from reference TRBV7-9 and TRBJ1-4, is DTGVSQNPRHKITKRGQNVTFRCDPISEHNRLYWYRQTLGQGPEFLTYFQNEAQLEKSRLLSDRFSAERPKGSFSTLEIQRTEQGDSAMYLCASSLNTGGSEKLFFGSGTQLSVL.

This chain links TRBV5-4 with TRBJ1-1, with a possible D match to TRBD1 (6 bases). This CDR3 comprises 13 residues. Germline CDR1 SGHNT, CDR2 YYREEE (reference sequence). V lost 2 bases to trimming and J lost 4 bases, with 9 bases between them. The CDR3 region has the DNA TGTGCCAGCAGCTTCAGGGGTGGCACTGAAGCTTTCTTT. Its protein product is CASSFRGGTEAFF.

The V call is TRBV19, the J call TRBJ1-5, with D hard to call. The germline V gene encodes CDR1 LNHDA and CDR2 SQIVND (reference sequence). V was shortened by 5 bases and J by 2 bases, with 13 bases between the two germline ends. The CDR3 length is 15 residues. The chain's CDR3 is CASSWSKRGNQPQHF. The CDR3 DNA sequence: TGTGCCAGTAGTTGGAGCAAACGAGGCAATCAGCCCCAGCATTTT.

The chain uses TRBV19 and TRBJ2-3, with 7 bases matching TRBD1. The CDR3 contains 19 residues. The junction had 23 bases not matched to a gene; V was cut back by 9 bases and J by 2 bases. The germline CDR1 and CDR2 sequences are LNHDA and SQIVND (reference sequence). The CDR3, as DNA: TGTGCCAGGGACCAGAACCGCAGCCGGGACAGCATCTTCACAGATACGCAGTATTTT. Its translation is CARDQNRSRDSIFTDTQYF. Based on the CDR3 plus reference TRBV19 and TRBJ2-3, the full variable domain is DGGITQSPKYLFRKEGQNVTLSCEQNLNHDAMYWYRQDPGQGLRLIYYSQIVNDFQKGDIAEGYSVSREKKESFPLTVTSAQKNPTAFYLCARDQNRSRDSIFTDTQYFGPGTRLTVL.

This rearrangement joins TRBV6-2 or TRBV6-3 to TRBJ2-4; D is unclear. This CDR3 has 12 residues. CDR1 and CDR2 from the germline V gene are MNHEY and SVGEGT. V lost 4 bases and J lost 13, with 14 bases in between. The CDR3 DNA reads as TGTGCCAGCAGTTTCAGCAGGCGCGTCCAGTACTTC. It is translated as CASSFSRRVQYF.

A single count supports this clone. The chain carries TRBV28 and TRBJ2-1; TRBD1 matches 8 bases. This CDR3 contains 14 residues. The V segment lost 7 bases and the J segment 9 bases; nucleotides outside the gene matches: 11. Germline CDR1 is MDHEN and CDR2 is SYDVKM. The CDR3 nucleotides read TGTGCCAGCACCCTAAGGCAGGGGGCTACTGAGCAGTTCTTC. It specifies CASTLRQGATEQFF.

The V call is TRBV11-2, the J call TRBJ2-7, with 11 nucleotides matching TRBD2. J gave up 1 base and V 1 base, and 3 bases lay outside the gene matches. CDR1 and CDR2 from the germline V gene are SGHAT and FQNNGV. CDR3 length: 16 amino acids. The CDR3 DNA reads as TGTGCCAGCAGCTTAGGTCGGACTAGCGGGTCCTACGAGCAGTACTTC. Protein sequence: CASSLGRTSGSYEQYF.

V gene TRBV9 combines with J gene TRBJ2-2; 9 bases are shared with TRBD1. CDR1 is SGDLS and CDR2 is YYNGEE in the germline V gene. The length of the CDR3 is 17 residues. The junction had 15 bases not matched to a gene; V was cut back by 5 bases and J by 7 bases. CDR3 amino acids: CASSSGTGGPFGGELFF. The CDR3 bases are TGTGCCAGCAGTTCGGGCACAGGGGGCCCCTTTGGCGGGGAGCTGTTTTTT.

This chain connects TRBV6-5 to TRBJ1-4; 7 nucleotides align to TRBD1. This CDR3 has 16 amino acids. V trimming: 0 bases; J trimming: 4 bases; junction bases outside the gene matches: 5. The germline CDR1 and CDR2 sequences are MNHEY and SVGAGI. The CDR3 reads CASSYSRGQFNEKLFF. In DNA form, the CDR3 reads TGTGCCAGCAGTTACTCTAGGGGACAGTTTAATGAAAAACTGTTTTTT.

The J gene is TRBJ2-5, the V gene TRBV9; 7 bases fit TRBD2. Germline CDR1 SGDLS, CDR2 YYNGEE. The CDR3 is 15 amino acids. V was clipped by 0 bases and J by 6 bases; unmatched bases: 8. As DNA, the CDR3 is TGTGCCAGCAGCGTAGGTCTAGCGGTGGGGAAGACCCAGTACTTC. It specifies CASSVGLAVGKTQYF.

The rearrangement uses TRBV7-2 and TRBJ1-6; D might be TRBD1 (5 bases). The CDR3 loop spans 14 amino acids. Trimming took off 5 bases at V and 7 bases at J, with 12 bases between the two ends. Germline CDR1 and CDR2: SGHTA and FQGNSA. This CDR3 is CASSRVGGNSPLHF. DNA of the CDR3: TGTGCCAGCAGCCGGGTGGGGGGGAATTCACCCCTCCACTTT.

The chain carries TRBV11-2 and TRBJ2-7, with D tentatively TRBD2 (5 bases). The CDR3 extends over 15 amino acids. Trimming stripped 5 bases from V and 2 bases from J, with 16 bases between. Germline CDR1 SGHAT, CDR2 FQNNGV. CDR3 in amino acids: CASSRGHIDAYEQYF. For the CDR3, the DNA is TGTGCCAGCAGCCGGGGTCACATAGATGCCTACGAGCAGTACTTC.

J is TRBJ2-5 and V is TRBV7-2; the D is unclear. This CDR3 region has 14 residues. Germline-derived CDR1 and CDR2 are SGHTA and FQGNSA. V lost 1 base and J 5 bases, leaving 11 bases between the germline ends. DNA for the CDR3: TGTGCCAGCAGCTTAGAATCCCTTCCCGAGACCCAGTACTTC. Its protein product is CASSLESLPETQYF.

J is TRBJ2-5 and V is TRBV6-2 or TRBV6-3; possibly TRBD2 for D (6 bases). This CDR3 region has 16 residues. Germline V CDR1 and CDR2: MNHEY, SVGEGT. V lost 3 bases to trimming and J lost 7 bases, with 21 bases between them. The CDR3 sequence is CASSYRPPRDLGTQYF. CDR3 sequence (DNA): TGTGCCAGCAGTTATCGACCCCCCCGGGACTTAGGGACCCAGTACTTC.

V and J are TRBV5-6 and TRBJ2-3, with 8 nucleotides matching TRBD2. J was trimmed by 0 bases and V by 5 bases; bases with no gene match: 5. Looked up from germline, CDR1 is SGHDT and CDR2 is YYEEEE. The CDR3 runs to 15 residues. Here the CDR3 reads CASSYRTSSTDTQYF. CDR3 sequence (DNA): TGTGCCAGCAGTTATCGGACTAGCAGCACAGATACGCAGTATTTT.

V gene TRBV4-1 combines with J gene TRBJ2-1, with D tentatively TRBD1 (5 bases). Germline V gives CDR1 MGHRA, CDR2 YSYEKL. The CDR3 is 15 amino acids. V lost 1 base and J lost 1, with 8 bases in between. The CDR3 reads CASSQVGVSYNEQFF. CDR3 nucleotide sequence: TGCGCCAGCAGCCAAGTAGGGGTTTCCTACAATGAGCAGTTCTTC.

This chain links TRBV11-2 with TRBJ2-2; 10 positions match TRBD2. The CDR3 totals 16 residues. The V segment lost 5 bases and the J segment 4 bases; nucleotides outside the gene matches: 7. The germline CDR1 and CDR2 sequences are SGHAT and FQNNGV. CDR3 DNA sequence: TGTGCCAGCAGCCCACTAGCGGGAAGCTTCACCGGGGAGCTGTTTTTT. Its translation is CASSPLAGSFTGELFF.

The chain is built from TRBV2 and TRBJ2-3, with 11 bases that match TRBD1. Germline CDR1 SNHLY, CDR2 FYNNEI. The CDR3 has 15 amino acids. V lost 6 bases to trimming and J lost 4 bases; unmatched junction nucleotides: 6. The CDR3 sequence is CASSRDRGKSDTQYF. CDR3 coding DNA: TGTGCCAGCAGCCGGGACAGGGGGAAATCAGATACGCAGTATTTT. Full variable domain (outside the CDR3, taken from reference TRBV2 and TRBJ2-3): EPEVTQTPSHQVTQMGQEVILRCVPISNHLYFYWYRQILGQKVEFLVSFYNNEISEKSEIFDDQFSVERPDGSNFTLKIRSTKLEDSAMYFCASSRDRGKSDTQYFGPGTRLTVL.

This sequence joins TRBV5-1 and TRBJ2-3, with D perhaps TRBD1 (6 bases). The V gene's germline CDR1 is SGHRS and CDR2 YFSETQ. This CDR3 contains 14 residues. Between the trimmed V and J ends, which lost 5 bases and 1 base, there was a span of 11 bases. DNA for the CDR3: TGCGCCAGCAGTTCCGGACAGCGCACAGATACGCAGTATTTT. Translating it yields CASSSGQRTDTQYF.

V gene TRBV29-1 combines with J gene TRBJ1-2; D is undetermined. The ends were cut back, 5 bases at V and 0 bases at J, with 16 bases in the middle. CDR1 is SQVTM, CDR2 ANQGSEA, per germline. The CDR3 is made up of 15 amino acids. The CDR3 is CSVPTNQNSNYGYTF. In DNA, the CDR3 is TGCAGCGTTCCCACAAACCAAAATTCTAACTATGGCTACACCTTC.

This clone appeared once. The CDR3 region is CASSGRGPQPLGEQYF. CDR3 coding DNA: TGTGCCAGCAGTGGCCGCGGGCCACAACCCTTGGGCGAGCAGTACTTC. This chain joins TRBV6-4 and TRBJ2-7; D might be TRBD2 (5 bases). V was clipped by 4 bases and J by 6 bases, with 22 bases between them. Germline CDR1 is MRHNA and CDR2 is SNTAGT. This CDR3 is built from 16 residues.

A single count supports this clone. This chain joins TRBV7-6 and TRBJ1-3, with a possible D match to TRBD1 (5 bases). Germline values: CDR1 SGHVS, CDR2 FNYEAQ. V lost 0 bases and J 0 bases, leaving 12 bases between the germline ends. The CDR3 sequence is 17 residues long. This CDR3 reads CASSLASLRVSGNTIYF. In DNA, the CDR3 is TGTGCCAGCAGCTTAGCTTCCCTCAGGGTCTCTGGAAACACCATATATTTT.